This is a list of T cell receptor beta chains from one sample in a study of CD4 T cells in relation to SARS-CoV-2 and coronaviruses. No antigen has been assigned to these receptors. The protocol was immunoSEQ multiplex PCR, while the TCRdb copy is restricted to in-frame clones and leaves out a portion. The sample holds more than 25,000 clones, 75% seen once. Sequencing was carried out using CD4+ T cells from PBMCs, cultured in vitro. These receptors all stem from a human donor in good health. Both conserved end residues are part of each CDR3. For some rows the clone size is stated as once, few or many, or as a class when expanded; others skip it.

size: -
J: TRBJ1-5
V: TRBV5-6
CDR3: CASSLLGAGNQPQHF

size: -
J: TRBJ1-2
V: TRBV6-2/TRBV6-3
CDR3: CASSRAQGYTF

size: -
J: TRBJ1-2
V: TRBV6-5
CDR3: CASSYRDPLGGGGYTF

size: -
J: TRBJ1-4
V: TRBV5-1
CDR3: CASSLGQGGEKLFF

size: -
J: TRBJ2-7
V: TRBV7-2
CDR3: CASSLARGLAGLRAYEQYF

size: -
J: TRBJ1-2
V: TRBV19
CDR3: CASSQDRNYGYTF

size: -
J: TRBJ2-7
V: TRBV12-2
CDR3: CASRLGTFPPYEQYF

size: -
J: TRBJ2-3
V: TRBV7-2
CDR3: CASSLWERGSTDTQYF

size: -
J: TRBJ2-6
V: TRBV5-1
CDR3: CASRLTGLGANVLTF

size: -
J: TRBJ2-1
V: TRBV7-6
CDR3: CASSPLDRGRGSYNEQFF

size: -
J: TRBJ2-7
V: TRBV29-1
CDR3: CSASGVSYEQYF

size: once
J: TRBJ2-5
V: TRBV19
CDR3: CASSRQGTQETQYF

size: few
J: TRBJ2-6
V: TRBV28
CDR3: CASSIGNSGANVLTF

size: -
J: TRBJ1-1
V: TRBV7-9
CDR3: CASSLDNGAEAFF

size: once
J: TRBJ2-7
V: TRBV5-1
CDR3: CASSLSGGAYEQYF

size: -
J: TRBJ1-2
V: TRBV4-3
CDR3: CASSLGGTGVNGYTF

size: once
J: TRBJ2-1
V: TRBV4-2
CDR3: CASSQEGDPQRSYNEQFF

size: -
J: TRBJ2-7
V: TRBV5-1
CDR3: CASSLGGSSLYEQYF

size: -
J: TRBJ1-1
V: TRBV6-5
CDR3: CASSWDRRTEAFF

size: -
J: TRBJ2-5
V: TRBV5-6
CDR3: CASSLRTAGETQYF

size: -
J: TRBJ2-5
V: TRBV7-2
CDR3: CASSIAFSVAGPQETQYF

size: once
J: TRBJ1-5
V: TRBV7-2
CDR3: CASSLGSVSDQPQHF

size: once
J: TRBJ2-6
V: TRBV6-1
CDR3: CASSEAGGGGANVLTF

size: once
J: TRBJ2-2
V: TRBV5-1
CDR3: CASSNPGTGGDGELFF

size: -
J: TRBJ1-1
V: TRBV5-1
CDR3: CASKNQGASEAFF

size: -
J: TRBJ1-5
V: TRBV30
CDR3: CAWSVPKMNQPQHF

size: -
J: TRBJ2-2
V: TRBV5-1
CDR3: CASSPGDRGRHGELFF

size: -
J: TRBJ1-2
V: TRBV5-5
CDR3: CASSKTGTPNYGYTF

size: -
J: TRBJ2-7
V: TRBV10-3
CDR3: CAISESGQPIYEQYF

size: -
J: TRBJ2-5
V: TRBV5-1
CDR3: CASSLEGQRFETQYF

size: -
J: TRBJ2-6
V: TRBV3-1/TRBV3-2
CDR3: CASSSPGQGSSGANVLTF

size: -
J: TRBJ2-1
V: TRBV10-3
CDR3: CAISVAGGRYNEQFF

size: -
J: TRBJ1-2
V: TRBV19
CDR3: CASSTGQGGYGYTF

size: -
J: TRBJ1-6
V: TRBV5-1
CDR3: CASSPSAGIRSPLHF

size: -
J: TRBJ1-1
V: TRBV19
CDR3: CASTLGGWGVAEAFF

size: -
J: TRBJ1-2
V: TRBV6-2/TRBV6-3
CDR3: CASSYFSDRVHLGRDTF

size: once
J: TRBJ1-4
V: TRBV6-5
CDR3: CASSYGRGFDEKLFF

size: few
J: TRBJ1-1
V: TRBV4-2
CDR3: CASSQEFRQLEAFF

size: -
J: TRBJ2-1
V: TRBV12-5
CDR3: CAQGSSYNEQFF

size: -
J: TRBJ2-7
V: TRBV2
CDR3: CASSRSGQGIYEQYF

size: -
J: TRBJ2-7
V: TRBV7-2
CDR3: CASSPRTSGVEQYF

size: -
J: TRBJ1-5
V: TRBV5-5
CDR3: CASSLLVDSNQPQHF

size: -
J: TRBJ1-2
V: TRBV5-4
CDR3: CASSLDGPQVRYGYTF

size: -
J: TRBJ2-2
V: TRBV4-1
CDR3: CASSQKGPPPPGELFF

size: -
J: TRBJ2-2
V: TRBV29-1
CDR3: CSVPGRGLNTGELFF